Shown below are 2 T cell receptor beta chains from a single sample sequenced in a study of shared T cell receptors in the human thymus. The protocol was immunoSEQ multiplex PCR, while the TCRdb copy is restricted to in-frame clones and leaves out a portion. The sample contains about 660,000 clones, over 75% of which appear only once. The same data also contributed to another study, on human thymus T cells.

The sequenced material came from thymocytes. The receptors stem from a boy younger than two with a congenital heart defect.

J is TRBJ1-5 and V is TRBV2; D gene ambiguous. From germline, CDR1 is SNHLY and CDR2 FYNNEI. The V and J ends lost 1 base and 3 bases respectively, with 16 bases between them. This CDR3 comprises 17 residues. The chain's CDR3 is CASSEELGPGNNQPQHF. The CDR3 bases are TGTGCCAGCAGTGAAGAATTAGGCCCCGGGAACAATCAGCCCCAGCATTTT.

The CDR3 here is CASGGPPEGGPGDTQYF. The CDR3 coding sequence is TGTGCCAGCGGGGGGCCTCCTGAGGGGGGGCCGGGAGATACGCAGTATTTT. The V gene is TRBV27, the J gene TRBJ2-3; TRBD2 might be the D (7 bases). The germline V gene encodes CDR1 MNHEY and CDR2 SMNVEV (reference sequence). V dropped 8 bases and J dropped 5 bases, with 26 bases sitting between them. This CDR3 comprises 17 residues.